This TCR beta chain was identified during a study of PD-1 blockade in mismatch repair-deficient tumors. Study-level background: Patients had eleven to twelve mismatch repair-deficient cancer types, all previously treated and progressing.

The protocol was immunoSEQ multiplex PCR, while the TCRdb copy is restricted to in-frame clones and leaves out a portion. Among about 21,000 clones listed, about four fifths were seen once. This CDR3 is built from 16 residues. The junction had 11 bases not matched to a gene; V was cut back by 6 bases and J by 4 bases. Germline loops: CDR1 MGHDK, CDR2 SYGVNS. This clone was seen a few times. Antigen: not known. General observations from the study: Tumor-resident clones, often absent from pretreatment blood, expanded after pembrolizumab and then contracted.

The J gene is TRBJ2-5, the V gene TRBV25-1, with 10 nucleotides matching TRBD2. This sample comprised peripheral blood, obtained 2 weeks after starting pembrolizumab. The receptor's source is an adult with mismatch repair-deficient cancer. CDR3 sequence: CASSLAGGSVGETQYF. The CDR3 region has the DNA TGTGCCAGCAGCTTAGCGGGAGGCTCGGTGGGAGAGACCCAGTACTTC.